This T cell receptor beta chain is from a study of glioma-infiltrating T cells after dendritic cell vaccination. As to time point: after dendritic cell vaccination, including at tumor progression/relapse. Primers: 60 V beta forward and 13 J beta reverse. Method: immunoSEQ multiplex PCR; TCRdb's copy keeps in-frame clones and lacks some. This table has 100,000 to 120,000 clones, about 90% appearing once. V dropped 1 base and J dropped 9; count of bases not matched to a gene: 8. CDR3 length equals 15 residues. Germline-derived CDR1 and CDR2 are SGHNT and YENEEA. The sample consisted of blood, taken after dendritic cell vaccination. The J gene is TRBJ2-3, the V gene TRBV11-3, with 9 bases fitting TRBD2. The receptor's source is a human donor with glioblastoma. CDR3 DNA sequence: TGTGCCAGCAGCTTAGTGGAGCGGGAGGCCGACACGCAGTATTTT. As protein: CASSLVEREADTQYF.